The 18 T cell receptor beta chains below come from one sample, sequenced in a study of CD4+ T cells in melanoma. Sequencing used immunoSEQ multiplex PCR; TCRdb keeps in-frame clones, though not all of them. Of about 140,000 clones in the sample, about nine tenths are singletons; the top ten hold about 1.6%. These receptor sequences come from a human donor with melanoma.

The chain carries TRBV19 and TRBJ1-3; D uncertain. Germline CDR1 is LNHDA and CDR2 is SQIVND (reference sequence). The CDR3 covers 16 residues. V lost 3 bases to trimming and J lost 0 bases, with 12 bases between them. This CDR3 is CASSMRTWSSGNTIYF. The CDR3 DNA reads TGTGCCAGTAGTATGAGGACCTGGAGCTCTGGAAACACCATATATTTT.

The gene calls are TRBV5-1 and TRBJ2-5; 9 bases are shared with TRBD1. The CDR3 is made up of 13 amino acids. Per germline, CDR1 SGHRS and CDR2 YFSETQ. J was trimmed by 4 bases and V by 7 bases; bases with no gene match: 5. DNA of the CDR3: TGCGCCAGCCAACAGGGGGCGTCAGAGACCCAGTACTTC. It specifies CASQQGASETQYF.

The V gene is TRBV5-5, the J gene TRBJ2-7; TRBD1 is a possible D gene (7 bases). Germline loops: CDR1 SGHKS, CDR2 YYEKEE (reference sequence). This CDR3 comprises 16 residues. The V end lost 0 bases, the J end lost 2 bases, and 15 bases lay between the germline ends. The CDR3 DNA reads TGTGCCAGCAGCTTGGCCCTAGCGACAGGGCCCTACGAGCAGTACTTC. Its translation: CASSLALATGPYEQYF.

The rearrangement uses TRBV30 and TRBJ2-7, with 9 bases fitting TRBD1. Germline-derived CDR1 and CDR2 are GTSNPN and SVGIG (reference sequence). CDR3 size: 15 residues. Trimming cost V 3 bases and J 5 bases; bases outside gene matches: 11. CDR3 sequence (DNA): TGTGCCTGGAGGGGAATTGACAGGGGGGTGAACGAGCAGTACTTC. Its translation: CAWRGIDRGVNEQYF.

The genes are TRBV5-6 and TRBJ2-3; 7 bases agree with TRBD2. Germline values: CDR1 SGHDT, CDR2 YYEEEE. The CDR3 consists of 15 residues. The J segment lost 7 bases and the V segment lost 3 bases, leaving 11 bases of the junction unmatched. CDR3 nucleotide sequence: TGTGCCAGCAGCTGGACGCGGGGGATTGCGAATACGCAGTATTTT. It specifies CASSWTRGIANTQYF. The variable domain in full, completed from reference TRBV5-6 and TRBJ2-3, reads DAGVTQSPTHLIKTRGQQVTLRCSPKSGHDTVSWYQQALGQGPQFIFQYYEEEERQRGNFPDRFSGHQFPNYSSELNVNALLLGDSALYLCASSWTRGIANTQYFGPGTRLTVL.

V is TRBV29-1 and J is TRBJ2-2, with 9 positions matching TRBD2. Germline CDR1 and CDR2: SQVTM and ANQGSEA. The ends lost 6 bases at V and 3 bases at J; junction bases unmatched: 8. CDR3 length: 15 residues. The CDR3: CSVTTSGLDTGELFF. CDR3 coding DNA: TGCAGCGTAACTACTAGCGGGTTAGACACCGGGGAGCTGTTTTTT.

This chain links TRBV9 with TRBJ2-5; 8 bases line up with TRBD2. This CDR3 contains 14 residues. Germline CDR1 reads SGDLS; CDR2 reads YYNGEE. The V and J ends lost 4 bases and 5 bases, in that order; junction bases with no gene match: 7. DNA for the CDR3: TGTGCCAGCAGCTACGGACTAGCTGCTGAGACCCAGTACTTC. Its protein is CASSYGLAAETQYF.

The V and J genes are TRBV9 and TRBJ2-5; a possible D gene is TRBD2 (5 bases). The V and J ends lost 0 bases and 4 bases respectively, with 13 bases between them. This CDR3 region has 15 residues. Germline V lookup: CDR1 SGDLS, CDR2 YYNGEE. CDR3 DNA: TGTGCCAGCAGCGTAGTAGGGAGCGGAGGAGAGACCCAGTACTTC. Its translation is CASSVVGSGGETQYF. The whole variable domain, remainder taken from reference TRBV9 and TRBJ2-5, is DSGVTQTPKHLITATGQRVTLRCSPRSGDLSVYWYQQSLDQGLQFLIQYYNGEERAKGNILERFSAQQFPDLHSELNLSSLELGDSALYFCASSVVGSGGETQYFGPGTRLLVL.

This clone occurred once. This sequence joins TRBV5-1 and TRBJ1-3; D is unclear. The CDR3 length is 14 residues. Trimming took 2 bases from V and 0 from J, leaving 6 bases between them. Germline lookup yields CDR1 SGHRS and CDR2 YFSETQ. The CDR3 DNA reads TGCGCCAGCAGCTTCTATAACTCTGGAAACACCATATATTTT. This translates into CASSFYNSGNTIYF. Using reference TRBV5-1 and TRBJ1-3 for the parts outside the CDR3, the full variable domain is KAGVTQTPRYLIKTRGQQVTLSCSPISGHRSVSWYQQTPGQGLQFLFEYFSETQRNKGNFPGRFSGRQFSNSRSEMNVSTLELGDSALYLCASSFYNSGNTIYFGEGSWLTVV.

This chain uses TRBV28 with TRBJ1-5; 9 bases match TRBD1. The CDR3 is made up of 15 amino acids. Per the germline V gene, CDR1 is MDHEN and CDR2 is SYDVKM. With V trimmed by 6 bases and J by 4 bases, 7 bases remained unmatched. CDR3 sequence: CASSRTTGGNQPQHF. DNA of the CDR3: TGTGCCAGCAGCCGTACGACAGGGGGAAATCAGCCCCAGCATTTT.

The chain has TRBV7-9 and TRBJ1-1; D is ambiguous. V lost 3 bases and J 11 bases, leaving 13 bases between the germline ends. There are 12 residues in the CDR3. Germline CDR1 and CDR2: SEHNR and FQNEAQ (reference sequence). In nucleotides, the CDR3 is TGTGCCAGCAGCTTCGGGCCCCCGGGCGCTTTCTTT. This gives the protein CASSFGPPGAFF.

The chain employs TRBV5-1 and TRBJ2-5; TRBD1 agrees at 8 bases. CDR1 and CDR2 from the germline V gene are SGHRS and YFSETQ. The length of the CDR3 is 14 residues. Trimming cost V 4 bases and J 6 bases; bases outside gene matches: 8. As DNA, the CDR3 is TGCGCCAGCAGCCCCGGACAGGGACGGCAGACCCAGTACTTC. Its protein product is CASSPGQGRQTQYF.

This chain uses TRBV5-1 with TRBJ1-1; TRBD1 might be the D (6 bases). The CDR3 runs 14 residues. Germline CDR1 SGHRS, CDR2 YFSETQ. V lost 3 bases and J lost 3, with 12 bases in between. The DNA for the CDR3 is TGCGCCAGCAGCTCCCAGGGGCAGGACACTGAAGCTTTCTTT. This translates into CASSSQGQDTEAFF.

The chain carries TRBV5-8 and TRBJ1-2; possible D gene TRBD1, 5 bases. Trimming pared 1 base from V and 0 bases from J, leaving 10 bases between. CDR3 size: 15 residues. Germline CDR1 reads SGHTS; CDR2 reads YDEGEE. In DNA, the CDR3 is TGTGCCAGCAGCTTGCGCAGGGCAGCTAACTATGGCTACACCTTC. Protein product: CASSLRRAANYGYTF.

CDR3 nucleotides: TGTGCCAGCAGCATACGGACAGGGTACGCTACAAAGCAGTACTTC. Translating it yields CASSIRTGYATKQYF. This chain links TRBV5-5 with TRBJ2-7; 8 bases fit TRBD1. Germline CDR1 reads SGHKS; CDR2 reads YYEKEE (reference sequence). Trimming removed 4 bases from V and 8 bases from J; junction bases left unmatched: 14. This CDR3 comprises 15 residues.

The chain links TRBV15 to TRBJ1-3; D call uncertain. The CDR3 is 14 amino acids. Deletions cut 7 bases from V and 0 bases from J, with 10 bases between. CDR1 LNHNV and CDR2 YYDKDF come from the germline V gene (reference sequence). CDR3 DNA sequence: TGTGCCACCAAAGAGGGAACCTCTGGAAACACCATATATTTT. It specifies CATKEGTSGNTIYF.

This clone was seen a single time. CDR3 protein: CASSRYLAGGTDTQYF. CDR3 coding DNA: TGTGCCAGCAGCCGTTATCTAGCGGGGGGGACAGATACGCAGTATTTT. The rearrangement uses TRBV7-2 and TRBJ2-3, with 12 bases that match TRBD2. Germline values: CDR1 SGHTA, CDR2 FQGNSA. With 5 bases clipped from V and 3 bases from J, the junction kept 6 bases outside the gene matches. The CDR3 contains 16 residues.

The V call is TRBV6-1, the J call TRBJ2-7; D might be TRBD1 (6 bases). Trimming took off 2 bases at V and 5 bases at J, with 13 bases between the two ends. Germline CDR1 reads MNHNS; CDR2 reads SASEGT. The CDR3 length is 14 residues. CDR3 protein: CASSEQGYINEQYF. Here the CDR3 DNA reads TGTGCCAGCAGTGAACAGGGGTATATCAACGAGCAGTACTTC.